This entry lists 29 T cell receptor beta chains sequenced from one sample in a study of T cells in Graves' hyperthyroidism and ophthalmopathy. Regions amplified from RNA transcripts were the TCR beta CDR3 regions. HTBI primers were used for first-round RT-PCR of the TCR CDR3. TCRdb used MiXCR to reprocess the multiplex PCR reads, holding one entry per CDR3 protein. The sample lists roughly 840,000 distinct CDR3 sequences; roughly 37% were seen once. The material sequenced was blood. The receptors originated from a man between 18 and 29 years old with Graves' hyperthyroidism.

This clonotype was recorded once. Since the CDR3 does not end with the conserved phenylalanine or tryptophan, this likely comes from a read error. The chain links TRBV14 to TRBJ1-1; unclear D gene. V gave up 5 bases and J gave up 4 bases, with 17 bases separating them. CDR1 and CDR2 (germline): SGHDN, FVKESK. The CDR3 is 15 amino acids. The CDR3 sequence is CASSGIGRAATEAFL. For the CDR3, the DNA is TGTGCCAGCAGCGGAATAGGGCGGGCGGCCACTGAAGCTTTCCTT.

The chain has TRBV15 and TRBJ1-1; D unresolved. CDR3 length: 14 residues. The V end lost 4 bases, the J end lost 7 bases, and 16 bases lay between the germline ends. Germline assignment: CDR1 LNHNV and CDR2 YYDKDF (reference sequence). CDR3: CATSKDLLAVEAFF. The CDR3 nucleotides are TGTGCCACCAGCAAAGACCTACTAGCGGTTGAAGCTTTCTTT.

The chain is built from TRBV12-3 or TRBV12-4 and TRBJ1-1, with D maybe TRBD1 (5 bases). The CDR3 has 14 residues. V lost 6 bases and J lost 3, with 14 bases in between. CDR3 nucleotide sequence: TGTGCCAGCAGCCCATCGGGGGGGTACACTGAAGCTTTCTTT. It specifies CASSPSGGYTEAFF.

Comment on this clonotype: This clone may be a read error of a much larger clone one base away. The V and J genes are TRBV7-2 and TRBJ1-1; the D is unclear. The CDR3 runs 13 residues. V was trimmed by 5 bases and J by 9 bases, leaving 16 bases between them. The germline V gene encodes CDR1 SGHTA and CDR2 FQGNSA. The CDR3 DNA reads TGTGCCAGCAGCGGAGAGGGTACATCTCAAGCTTTCTTT. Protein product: CASSGEGTSQAFF. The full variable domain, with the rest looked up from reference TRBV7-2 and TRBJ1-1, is GAGVSQSPSNKVTEKGKDVELRCDPISGHTALYWYRQSLGQGLEFLIYFQGNSAPDKSGLPSDRFSAERTGGSVSTLTIQRTQQEDSAVYLCASSGEGTSQAFFGQGTRLTVV.

The CDR3 spells CAISAQGTYEQYF. The CDR3 DNA reads as TGTGCCATCAGTGCTCAGGGCACCTACGAGCAGTACTTC. V gene TRBV10-3 combines with J gene TRBJ2-7, with D possibly matching TRBD1 (5 bases). This CDR3 region has 13 residues. The V gene lost 4 bases and the J gene lost 2 bases, with 9 bases spanning the gap. Germline CDR1 is ENHRY and CDR2 is SYGVKD.

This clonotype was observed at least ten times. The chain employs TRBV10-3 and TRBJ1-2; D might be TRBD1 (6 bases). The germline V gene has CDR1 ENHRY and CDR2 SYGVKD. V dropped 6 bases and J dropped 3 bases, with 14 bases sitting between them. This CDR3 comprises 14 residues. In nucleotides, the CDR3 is TGTGCCATCAGAGAACGGACAGACGACTATGGCTACACCTTC. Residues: CAIRERTDDYGYTF.

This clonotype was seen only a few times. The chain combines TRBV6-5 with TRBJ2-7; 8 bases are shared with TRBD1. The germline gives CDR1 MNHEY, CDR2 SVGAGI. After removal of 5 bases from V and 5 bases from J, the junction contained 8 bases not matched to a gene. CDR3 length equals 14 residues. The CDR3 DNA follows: TGTGCCAGCAGTCTGGACAGGGCTTACGACGAGCAGTACTTC. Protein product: CASSLDRAYDEQYF.

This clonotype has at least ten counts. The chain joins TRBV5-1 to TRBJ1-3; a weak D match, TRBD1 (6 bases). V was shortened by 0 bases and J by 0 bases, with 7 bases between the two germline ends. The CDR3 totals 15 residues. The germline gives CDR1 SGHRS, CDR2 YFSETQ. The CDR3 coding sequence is TGCGCCAGCAGCTTGGAAGGGGGCTCTGGAAACACCATATATTTT. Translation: CASSLEGGSGNTIYF.

CDR3 sequence: CSARVGGSSYEQYF. DNA for the CDR3: TGCAGTGCTAGAGTGGGGGGGAGCTCCTACGAGCAGTACTTC. The genes are TRBV20-1 and TRBJ2-7; TRBD2 matches 7 bases. This CDR3 has 14 residues. After removal of 1 base from V and 0 bases from J, the junction contained 3 bases not matched to a gene. Germline V gene data show CDR1 as DFQATT and CDR2 as SNEGSKA (reference sequence).

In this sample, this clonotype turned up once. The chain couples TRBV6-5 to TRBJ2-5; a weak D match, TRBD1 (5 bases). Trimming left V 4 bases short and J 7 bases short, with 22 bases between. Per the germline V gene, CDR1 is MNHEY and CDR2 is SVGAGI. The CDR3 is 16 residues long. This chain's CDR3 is CASSLTRSDSIRTQYF. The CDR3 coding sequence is TGTGCCAGCAGTTTAACGCGATCCGACAGTATCAGGACCCAGTACTTC.

CDR3 amino acids: CASSPPRLVVGANVLTF. In nucleotides, the CDR3 is TGTGCCAGCAGTCCCCCGCGACTAGTCGTTGGGGCCAACGTCCTGACTTTC. The chain is built from TRBV6-6 and TRBJ2-6; D possibly corresponds to TRBD2 (6 bases). In germline, CDR1 is MNHNY, CDR2 SVGAGI (reference sequence). V shed 5 bases and J shed 3 bases, with 17 bases lying between them. The CDR3 totals 17 residues.

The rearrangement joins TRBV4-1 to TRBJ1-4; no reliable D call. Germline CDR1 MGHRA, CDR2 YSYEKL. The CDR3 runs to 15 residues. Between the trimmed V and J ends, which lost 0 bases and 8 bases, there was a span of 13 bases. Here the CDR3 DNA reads TGCGCCAGCAGCCAAGAACGGGGAATCCGAGAAAAACTGTTTTTT. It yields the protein CASSQERGIREKLFF.

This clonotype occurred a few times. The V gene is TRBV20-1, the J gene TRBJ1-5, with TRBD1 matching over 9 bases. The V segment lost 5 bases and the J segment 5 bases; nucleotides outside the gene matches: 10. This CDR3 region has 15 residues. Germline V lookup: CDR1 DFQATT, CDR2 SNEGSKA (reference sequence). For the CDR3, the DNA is TGCAGTGCTTGGATGGGACAGGGAAAAGATCAGCCCCAGCATTTT. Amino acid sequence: CSAWMGQGKDQPQHF.

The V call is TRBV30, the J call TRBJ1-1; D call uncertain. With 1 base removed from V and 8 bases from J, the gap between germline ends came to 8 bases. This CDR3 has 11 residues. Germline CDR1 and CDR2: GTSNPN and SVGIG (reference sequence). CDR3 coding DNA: TGTGCCTGGAGTGAGGGTCTCGAAGCTTTCTTT. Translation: CAWSEGLEAFF.

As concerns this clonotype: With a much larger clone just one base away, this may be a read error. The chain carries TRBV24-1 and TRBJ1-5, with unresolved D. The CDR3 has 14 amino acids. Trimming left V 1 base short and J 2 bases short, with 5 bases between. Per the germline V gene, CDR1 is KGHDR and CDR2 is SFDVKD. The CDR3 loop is CATSDFGGNQPQHF. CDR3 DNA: TGTGCCACCAGTGATTTTGGGGGCAATCAGCCCCAGCATTTT.

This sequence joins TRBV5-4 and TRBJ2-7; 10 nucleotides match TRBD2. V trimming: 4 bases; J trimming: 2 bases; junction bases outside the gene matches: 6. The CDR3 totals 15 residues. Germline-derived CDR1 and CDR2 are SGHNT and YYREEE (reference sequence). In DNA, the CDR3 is TGTGCCAGCAGCCCAGGACTAGCGGCACCCTACGAGCAGTACTTC. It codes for CASSPGLAAPYEQYF.

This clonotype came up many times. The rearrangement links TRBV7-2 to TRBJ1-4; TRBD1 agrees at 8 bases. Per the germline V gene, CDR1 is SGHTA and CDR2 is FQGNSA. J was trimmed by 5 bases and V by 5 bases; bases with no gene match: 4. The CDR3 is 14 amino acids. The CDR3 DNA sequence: TGTGCCAGCAGCACGAGGACAGGGAATGAAAAACTGTTTTTT. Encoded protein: CASSTRTGNEKLFF.

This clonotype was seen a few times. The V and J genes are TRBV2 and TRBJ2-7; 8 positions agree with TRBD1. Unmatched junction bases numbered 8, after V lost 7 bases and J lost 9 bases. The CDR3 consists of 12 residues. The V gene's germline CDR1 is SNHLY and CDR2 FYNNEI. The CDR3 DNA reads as TGTGCCAGCACTGGGACAGGAGTATGGCAGTACTTC. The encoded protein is CASTGTGVWQYF.

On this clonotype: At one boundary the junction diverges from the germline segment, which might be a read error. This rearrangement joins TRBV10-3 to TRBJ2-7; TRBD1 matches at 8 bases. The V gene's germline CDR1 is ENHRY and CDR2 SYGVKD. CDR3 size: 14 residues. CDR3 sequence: CASSYSGTGYEQYF. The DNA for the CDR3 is TGTGCCAGCAGTTACTCGGGGACAGGCTACGAGCAGTACTTC.

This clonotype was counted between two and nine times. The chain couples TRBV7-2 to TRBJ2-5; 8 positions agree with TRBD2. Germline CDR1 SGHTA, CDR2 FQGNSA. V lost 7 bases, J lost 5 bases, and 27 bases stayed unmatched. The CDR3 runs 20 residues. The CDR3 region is CASTLRVDPGGARGLETQYF. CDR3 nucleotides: TGTGCCAGCACCCTCAGGGTCGACCCCGGGGGGGCGCGAGGGTTGGAGACCCAGTACTTC. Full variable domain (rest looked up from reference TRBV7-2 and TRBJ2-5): GAGVSQSPSNKVTEKGKDVELRCDPISGHTALYWYRQSLGQGLEFLIYFQGNSAPDKSGLPSDRFSAERTGGSVSTLTIQRTQQEDSAVYLCASTLRVDPGGARGLETQYFGPGTRLLVL.

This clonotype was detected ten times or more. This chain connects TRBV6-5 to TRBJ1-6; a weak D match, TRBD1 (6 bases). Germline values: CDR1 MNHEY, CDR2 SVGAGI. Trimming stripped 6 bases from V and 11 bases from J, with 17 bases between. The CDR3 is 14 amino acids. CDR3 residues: CASRSPRGRPPLHF. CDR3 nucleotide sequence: TGTGCCAGCAGGAGCCCAAGGGGGAGGCCACCCCTCCACTTT.

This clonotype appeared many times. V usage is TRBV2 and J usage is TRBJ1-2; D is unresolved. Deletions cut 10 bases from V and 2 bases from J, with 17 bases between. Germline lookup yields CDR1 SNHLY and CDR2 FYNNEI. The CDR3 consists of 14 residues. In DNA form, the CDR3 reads TGTGCCATCTACGCGGCCGGGGTAAACTATGGCTACACCTTC. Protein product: CAIYAAGVNYGYTF.

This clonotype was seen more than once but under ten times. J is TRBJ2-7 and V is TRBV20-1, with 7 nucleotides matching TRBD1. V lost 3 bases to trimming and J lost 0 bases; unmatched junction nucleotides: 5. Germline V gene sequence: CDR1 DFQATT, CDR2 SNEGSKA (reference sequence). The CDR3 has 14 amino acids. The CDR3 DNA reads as TGCAGTGCTAGGTTGACAGGGCCCTCCTACGAGCAGTACTTC. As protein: CSARLTGPSYEQYF.

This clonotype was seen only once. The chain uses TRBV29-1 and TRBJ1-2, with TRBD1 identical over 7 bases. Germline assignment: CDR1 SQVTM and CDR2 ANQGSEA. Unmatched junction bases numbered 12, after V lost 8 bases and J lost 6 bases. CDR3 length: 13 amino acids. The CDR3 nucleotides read TGCAGCACCAACACACAGGGGTCTAATGGCTACACCTTC. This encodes CSTNTQGSNGYTF.

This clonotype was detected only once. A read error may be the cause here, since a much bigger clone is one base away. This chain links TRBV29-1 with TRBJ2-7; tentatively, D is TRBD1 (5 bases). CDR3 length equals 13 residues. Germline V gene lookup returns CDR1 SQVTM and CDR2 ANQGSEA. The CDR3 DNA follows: TGCAGTGCTAGGGGCCGGACATCCCACGAGCAGTACTTC. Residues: CSARGRTSHEQYF.

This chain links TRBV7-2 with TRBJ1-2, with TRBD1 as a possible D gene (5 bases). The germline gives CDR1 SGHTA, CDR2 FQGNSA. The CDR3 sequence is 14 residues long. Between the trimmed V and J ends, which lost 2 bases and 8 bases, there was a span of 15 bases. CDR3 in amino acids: CASSLKQRDRGYTF. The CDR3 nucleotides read TGTGCCAGCAGCTTAAAACAAAGGGACCGCGGCTACACCTTC.

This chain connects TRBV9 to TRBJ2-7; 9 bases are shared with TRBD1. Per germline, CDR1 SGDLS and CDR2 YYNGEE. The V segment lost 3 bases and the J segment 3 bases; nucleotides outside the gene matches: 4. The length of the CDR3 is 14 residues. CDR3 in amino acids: CASSDGTGFYEQYF. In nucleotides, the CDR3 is TGTGCCAGCAGCGACGGGACAGGGTTCTACGAGCAGTACTTC.

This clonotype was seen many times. The CDR3 nucleotides are TGCAGCGTTGTAAGGGACAGCCAAGAGACCCAGTACTTC. It yields the protein CSVVRDSQETQYF. The rearrangement joins TRBV29-1 to TRBJ2-5; 7 nucleotides align to TRBD1. V was pared by 4 bases and J by 1 base, with 3 bases of the junction left unmatched. The CDR3 is 13 residues long. CDR1 is SQVTM, CDR2 ANQGSEA, per germline.

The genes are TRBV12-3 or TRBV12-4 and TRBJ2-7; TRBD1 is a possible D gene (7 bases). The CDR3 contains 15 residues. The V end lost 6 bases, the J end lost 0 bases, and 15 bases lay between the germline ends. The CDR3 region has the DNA TGTGCCAGCAGCCGGGGGACAGCCAACTCCTACGAGCAGTACTTC. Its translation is CASSRGTANSYEQYF.